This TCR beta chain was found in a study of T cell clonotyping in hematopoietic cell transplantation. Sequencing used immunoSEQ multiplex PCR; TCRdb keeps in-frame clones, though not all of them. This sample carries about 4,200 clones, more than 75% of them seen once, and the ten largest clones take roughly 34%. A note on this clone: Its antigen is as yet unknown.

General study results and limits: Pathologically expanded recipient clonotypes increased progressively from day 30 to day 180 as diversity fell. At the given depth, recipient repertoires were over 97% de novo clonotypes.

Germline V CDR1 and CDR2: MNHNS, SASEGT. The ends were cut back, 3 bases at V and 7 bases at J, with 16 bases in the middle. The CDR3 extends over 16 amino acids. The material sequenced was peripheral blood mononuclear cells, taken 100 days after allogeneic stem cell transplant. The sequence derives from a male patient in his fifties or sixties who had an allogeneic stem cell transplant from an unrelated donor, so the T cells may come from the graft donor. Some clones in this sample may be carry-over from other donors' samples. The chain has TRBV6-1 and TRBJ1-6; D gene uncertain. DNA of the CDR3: TGTGCCAGCAGTGAGTTTCTTCCCAACGGGAATTCACCCCTCCACTTT. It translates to CASSEFLPNGNSPLHF.